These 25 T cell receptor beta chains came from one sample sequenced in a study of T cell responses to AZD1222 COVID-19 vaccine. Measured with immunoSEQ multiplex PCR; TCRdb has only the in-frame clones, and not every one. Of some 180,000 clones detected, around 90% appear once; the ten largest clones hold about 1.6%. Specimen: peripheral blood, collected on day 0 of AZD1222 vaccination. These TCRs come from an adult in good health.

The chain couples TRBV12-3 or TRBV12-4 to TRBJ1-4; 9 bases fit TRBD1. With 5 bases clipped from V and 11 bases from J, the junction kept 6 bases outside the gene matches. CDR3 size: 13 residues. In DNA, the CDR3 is TGTGCCAGCAGTCCCGGGACAGGGTATAAACTGTTTTTT. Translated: CASSPGTGYKLFF.

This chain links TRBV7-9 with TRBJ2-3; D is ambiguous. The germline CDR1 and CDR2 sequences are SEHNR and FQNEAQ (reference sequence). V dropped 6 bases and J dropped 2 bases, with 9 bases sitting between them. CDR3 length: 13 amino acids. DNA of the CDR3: TGTGCCAGCAGAGGCGGACCCACAGATACGCAGTATTTT. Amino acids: CASRGGPTDTQYF.

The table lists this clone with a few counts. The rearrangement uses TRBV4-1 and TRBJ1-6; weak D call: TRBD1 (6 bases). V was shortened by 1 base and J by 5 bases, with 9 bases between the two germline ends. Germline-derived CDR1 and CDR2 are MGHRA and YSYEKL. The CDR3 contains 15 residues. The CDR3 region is CASSQVAGDNSPLHF. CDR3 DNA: TGCGCCAGCAGCCAAGTGGCAGGGGATAATTCACCCCTCCACTTT.

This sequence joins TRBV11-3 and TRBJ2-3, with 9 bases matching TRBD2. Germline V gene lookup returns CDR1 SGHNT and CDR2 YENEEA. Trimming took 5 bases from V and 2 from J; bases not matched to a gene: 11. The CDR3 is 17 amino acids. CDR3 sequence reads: CASSGPNGGGVTDTQYF. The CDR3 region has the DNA TGTGCCAGCAGCGGTCCGAACGGCGGGGGGGTCACAGATACGCAGTATTTT.

The CDR3 coding sequence is TGCGCCAGCAGCTTGGTCCCGGGACAGGGAATCGAGCAGTACTTC. Its protein product is CASSLVPGQGIEQYF. V usage is TRBV5-1 and J usage is TRBJ2-7; TRBD1 matches 9 bases. The V and J ends lost 0 bases and 6 bases, in that order; junction bases with no gene match: 7. The CDR3 covers 15 residues. In germline, CDR1 is SGHRS, CDR2 YFSETQ.

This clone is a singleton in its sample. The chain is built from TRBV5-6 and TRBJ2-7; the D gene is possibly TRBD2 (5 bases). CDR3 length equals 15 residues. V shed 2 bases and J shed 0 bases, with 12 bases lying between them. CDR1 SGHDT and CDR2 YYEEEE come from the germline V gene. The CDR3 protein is CASSFRGGSSYEQYF. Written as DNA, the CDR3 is TGTGCCAGCAGCTTTCGGGGTGGAAGCTCCTACGAGCAGTACTTC. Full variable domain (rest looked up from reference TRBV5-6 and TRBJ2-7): DAGVTQSPTHLIKTRGQQVTLRCSPKSGHDTVSWYQQALGQGPQFIFQYYEEEERQRGNFPDRFSGHQFPNYSSELNVNALLLGDSALYLCASSFRGGSSYEQYFGPGTRLTVT.

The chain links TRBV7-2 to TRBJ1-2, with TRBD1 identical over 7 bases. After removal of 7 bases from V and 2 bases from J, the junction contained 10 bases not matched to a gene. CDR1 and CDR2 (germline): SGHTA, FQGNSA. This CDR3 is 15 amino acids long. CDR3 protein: CASTPPGQKNYGYTF. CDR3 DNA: TGTGCCAGCACCCCCCCGGGACAGAAAAACTATGGCTACACCTTC.

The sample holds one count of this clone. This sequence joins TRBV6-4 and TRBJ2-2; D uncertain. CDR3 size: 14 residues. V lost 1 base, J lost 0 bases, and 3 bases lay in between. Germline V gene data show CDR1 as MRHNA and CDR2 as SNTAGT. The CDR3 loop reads CASSDFPNTGELFF. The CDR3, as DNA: TGTGCCAGCAGTGACTTCCCGAACACCGGGGAGCTGTTTTTT.

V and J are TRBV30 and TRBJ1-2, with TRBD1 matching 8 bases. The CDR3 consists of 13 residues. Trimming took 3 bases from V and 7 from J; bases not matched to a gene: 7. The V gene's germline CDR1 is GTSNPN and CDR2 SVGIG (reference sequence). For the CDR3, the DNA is TGTGCCTGGAGCCCAGGGGGCGCGCTTGGCTACACCTTC. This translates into CAWSPGGALGYTF. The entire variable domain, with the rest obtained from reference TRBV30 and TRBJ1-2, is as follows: SQTIHQWPATLVQPVGSPLSLECTVEGTSNPNLYWYRQAAGRGLQLLFYSVGIGQISSEVPQNLSASRPQDRQFILSSKKLLLSDSGFYLCAWSPGGALGYTFGSGTRLTVV.

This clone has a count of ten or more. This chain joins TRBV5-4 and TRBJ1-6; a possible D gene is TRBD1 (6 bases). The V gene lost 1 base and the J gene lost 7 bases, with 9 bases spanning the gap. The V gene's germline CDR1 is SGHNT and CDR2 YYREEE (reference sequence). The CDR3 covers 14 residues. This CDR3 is CASSLTGPNSPLHF. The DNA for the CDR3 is TGTGCCAGCAGCTTGACAGGGCCAAATTCACCCCTCCACTTT.

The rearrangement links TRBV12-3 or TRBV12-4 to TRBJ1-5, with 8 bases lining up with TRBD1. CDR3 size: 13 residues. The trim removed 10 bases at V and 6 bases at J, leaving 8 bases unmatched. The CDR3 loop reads CAISRGPGQPQHF. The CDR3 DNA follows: TGTGCCATATCCAGGGGGCCGGGTCAGCCCCAGCATTTT.

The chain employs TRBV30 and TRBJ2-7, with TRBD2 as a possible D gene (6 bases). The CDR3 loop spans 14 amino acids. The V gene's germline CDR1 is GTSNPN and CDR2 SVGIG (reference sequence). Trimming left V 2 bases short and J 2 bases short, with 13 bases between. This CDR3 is CAWSMGLAAYEQYF. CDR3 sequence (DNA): TGTGCCTGGAGTATGGGACTCGCTGCCTACGAGCAGTACTTC.

The CDR3 loop is CASSLAGLSGNTIYF. DNA for the CDR3: TGTGCCAGCAGCTTAGCAGGCCTCTCTGGAAACACCATATATTTT. The V gene is TRBV5-4, the J gene TRBJ1-3, with D uncertain. Germline loops: CDR1 SGHNT, CDR2 YYREEE (reference sequence). Trimming removed 2 bases at V and 0 bases at J, with 9 bases between. This CDR3 comprises 15 residues.

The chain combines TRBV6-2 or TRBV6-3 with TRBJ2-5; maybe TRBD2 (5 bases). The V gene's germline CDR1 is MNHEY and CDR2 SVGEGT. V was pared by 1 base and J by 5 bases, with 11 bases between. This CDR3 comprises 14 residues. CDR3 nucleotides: TGTGCCAGCAGTTACTTCGGGGTAACGGAGACCCAGTACTTC. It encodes CASSYFGVTETQYF.

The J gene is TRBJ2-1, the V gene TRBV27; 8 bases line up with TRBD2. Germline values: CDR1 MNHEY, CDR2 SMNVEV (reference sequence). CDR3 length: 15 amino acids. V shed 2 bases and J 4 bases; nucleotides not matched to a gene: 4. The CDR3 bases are TGTGCCAGCAGTTTACGACTAGCGAGTTACAATGAGCAGTTCTTC. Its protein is CASSLRLASYNEQFF.

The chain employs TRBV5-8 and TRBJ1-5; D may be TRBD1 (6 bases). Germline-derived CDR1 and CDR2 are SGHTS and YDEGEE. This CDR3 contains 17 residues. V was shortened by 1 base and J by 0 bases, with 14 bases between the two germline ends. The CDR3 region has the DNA TGTGCCAGCAGCTTGAACCAACAGGGCGATAGCAATCAGCCCCAGCATTTT. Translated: CASSLNQQGDSNQPQHF.

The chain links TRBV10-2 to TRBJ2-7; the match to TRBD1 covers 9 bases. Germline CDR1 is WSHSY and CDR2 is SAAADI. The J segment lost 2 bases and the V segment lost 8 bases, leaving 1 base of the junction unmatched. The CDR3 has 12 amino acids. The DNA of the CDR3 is TGCGCCAGCCGGGACAGGGCCTACGAGCAGTACTTC. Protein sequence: CASRDRAYEQYF.

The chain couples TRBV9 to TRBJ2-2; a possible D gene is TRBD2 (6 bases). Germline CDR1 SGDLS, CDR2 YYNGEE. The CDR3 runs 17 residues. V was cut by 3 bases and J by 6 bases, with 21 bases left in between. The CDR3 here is CASSGDLGRADPGELFF. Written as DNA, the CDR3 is TGTGCCAGCAGCGGGGATCTCGGGAGAGCCGATCCCGGGGAGCTGTTTTTT.

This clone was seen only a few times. CDR3 amino acids: CASSGLAGYNEQFF. In DNA form, the CDR3 reads TGTGCCAGTAGCGGACTAGCGGGGTACAATGAGCAGTTCTTC. The chain carries TRBV19 and TRBJ2-1; TRBD2 matches 12 bases. V shed 6 bases and J 4 bases; nucleotides not matched to a gene: 1. This CDR3 spans 14 amino acids. Germline-derived CDR1 and CDR2 are LNHDA and SQIVND (reference sequence).

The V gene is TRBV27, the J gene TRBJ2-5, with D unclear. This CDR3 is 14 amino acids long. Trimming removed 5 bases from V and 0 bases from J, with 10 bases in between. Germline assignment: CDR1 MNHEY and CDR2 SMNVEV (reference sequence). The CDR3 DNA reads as TGTGCCAGCAGTCCGGACCCGTACCAAGAGACCCAGTACTTC. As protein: CASSPDPYQETQYF.

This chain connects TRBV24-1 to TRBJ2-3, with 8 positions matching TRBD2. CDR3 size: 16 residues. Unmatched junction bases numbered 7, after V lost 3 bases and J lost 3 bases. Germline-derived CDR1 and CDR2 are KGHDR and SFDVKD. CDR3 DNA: TGTGCCACCAGTGATCCAGCGGGGGAAGGGACAGATACGCAGTATTTT. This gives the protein CATSDPAGEGTDTQYF.

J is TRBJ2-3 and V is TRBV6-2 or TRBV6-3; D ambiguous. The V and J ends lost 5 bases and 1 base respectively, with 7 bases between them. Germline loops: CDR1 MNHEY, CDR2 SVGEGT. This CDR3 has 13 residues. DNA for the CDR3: TGTGCCAGCAGTCATGCGCGCACAGATACGCAGTATTTT. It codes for CASSHARTDTQYF.

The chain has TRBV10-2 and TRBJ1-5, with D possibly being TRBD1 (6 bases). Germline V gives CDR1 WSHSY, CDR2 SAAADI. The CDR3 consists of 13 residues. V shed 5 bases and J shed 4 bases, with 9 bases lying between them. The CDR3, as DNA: TGCGCCAGCAGTTTCAGGGGAAATCAGCCCCAGCATTTT. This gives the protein CASSFRGNQPQHF.

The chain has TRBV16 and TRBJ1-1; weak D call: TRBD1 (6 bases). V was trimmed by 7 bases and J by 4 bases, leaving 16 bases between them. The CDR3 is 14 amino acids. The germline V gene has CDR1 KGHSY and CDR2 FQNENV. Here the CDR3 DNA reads TGTGCCAGCACCGTCGACAGGCCTACCACTGAAGCTTTCTTT. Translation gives CASTVDRPTTEAFF.

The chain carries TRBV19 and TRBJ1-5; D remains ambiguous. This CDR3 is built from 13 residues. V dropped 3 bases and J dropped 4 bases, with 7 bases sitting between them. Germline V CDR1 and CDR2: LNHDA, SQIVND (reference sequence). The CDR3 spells CASSMGSNQPQHF. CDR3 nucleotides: TGTGCCAGTAGTATGGGTTCGAATCAGCCCCAGCATTTT.